These 15 T cell receptor beta chains were sequenced from one sample in a study of preoperative IRX-2 immunotherapy in early breast cancer. Treatment defined: preoperative locoregional IRX-2 cytokine immunotherapy. Libraries were prepared by immunoSEQ multiplex PCR; TCRdb keeps only in-frame clonotypes and omits some of them. The table shows over a thousand clones, with about 77% occurring only once. This sample comprised tumor tissue, obtained after IRX-2 immunotherapy. These receptor sequences come from a human donor with breast cancer.

This chain uses TRBV28 with TRBJ1-5, with a tentative D call TRBD1 (6 bases). Looked up from germline, CDR1 is MDHEN and CDR2 is SYDVKM. The CDR3 is made up of 14 amino acids. V shed 6 bases and J shed 7 bases, with 16 bases lying between them. The CDR3 loop reads CASRTGIALQPQHF. DNA for the CDR3: TGTGCCAGCAGAACAGGGATAGCTTTGCAGCCCCAGCATTTT.

As DNA, the CDR3 is TGTGCCAGCTCACGGGGCTCAGTGAGGGGGCAAGAGCAGTACTTC. The encoded protein is CASSRGSVRGQEQYF. V and J are TRBV18 and TRBJ2-7, with 7 bases lining up with TRBD1. CDR3 size: 15 residues. CDR1 and CDR2 from the germline V gene are KGHSH and LQKENI. V lost 4 bases, J lost 7 bases, and 13 bases stayed unmatched.

V gene TRBV6-8 combines with J gene TRBJ2-3; perhaps TRBD2 as D (5 bases). Trimming removed 0 bases from V and 3 bases from J, with 7 bases in between. The CDR3 spans 14 residues. CDR1 MNHGY and CDR2 SAAAGT come from the germline V gene. The CDR3 protein is CASSYSRATDTQYF. The CDR3 coding sequence is TGTGCCAGCAGTTACTCGAGGGCTACAGATACGCAGTATTTT.

V is TRBV11-3 and J is TRBJ2-1; D might be TRBD2 (6 bases). This CDR3 has 19 residues. Trimming pared 2 bases from V and 5 bases from J, leaving 25 bases between. Germline CDR1 reads SGHNT; CDR2 reads YENEEA. The DNA of the CDR3 is TGTGCCAGCAGCTTATTTTTTGAGACTAGTGCCGGTGGGGACAATGAGCAGTTCTTC. This codes for CASSLFFETSAGGDNEQFF. Combining the CDR3 with reference TRBV11-3 and TRBJ2-1 gives the whole variable domain EAGVVQSPRYKIIEKKQPVAFWCNPISGHNTLYWYLQNLGQGPELLIRYENEEAVDDSQLPKDRFSAERLKGVDSTLKIQPAELGDSAVYLCASSLFFETSAGGDNEQFFGPGTRLTVL.

The V and J genes are TRBV7-1 and TRBJ2-3; the match to TRBD1 covers 7 bases. TRBV7-1 is reported as an ORF; its role is uncertain. The CDR3 has 14 amino acids. V gave up 5 bases and J gave up 4 bases; unmatched junction bases: 6. DNA for the CDR3: TGTGCCAGCAGCCTCAGACAGGGCTCAGATACGCAGTATTTT. Encoded protein: CASSLRQGSDTQYF.

The sample holds a few counts of this clone. The chain joins TRBV14 to TRBJ2-7; TRBD1 aligns across 9 bases. In germline, CDR1 is SGHDN, CDR2 FVKESK. The CDR3 contains 17 residues. The V segment lost 3 bases and the J segment 6 bases; nucleotides outside the gene matches: 15. CDR3 loop: CASSHPSGNRGLGEQYF. DNA of the CDR3: TGTGCCAGCAGCCACCCCTCCGGCAACAGGGGGCTCGGCGAGCAGTACTTC.

The CDR3 protein is CASRQTGLIGTQYF. The CDR3 DNA reads TGTGCCAGCAGACAGACGGGGCTTATTGGGACCCAGTACTTC. The chain couples TRBV6-7 to TRBJ2-5, with D tentatively TRBD1 or TRBD2 (5 bases each). TRBV6-7 belongs to the ORF category, with a function that is uncertain. The V and J ends lost 6 bases and 7 bases respectively, with 18 bases between them. This CDR3 has 14 amino acids.

This chain links TRBV19 with TRBJ2-4, with 7 bases matching TRBD1. This CDR3 is built from 16 residues. Germline values: CDR1 LNHDA, CDR2 SQIVND (reference sequence). J lost 1 base, V lost 6 bases, and 9 bases had no gene match. CDR3 DNA sequence: TGTGCCAGTAGCGTAGACAGGGTATATGCCAAAAACATTCAGTACTTC. It is translated as CASSVDRVYAKNIQYF. The full variable domain, completed using reference TRBV19 and TRBJ2-4, is DGGITQSPKYLFRKEGQNVTLSCEQNLNHDAMYWYRQDPGQGLRLIYYSQIVNDFQKGDIAEGYSVSREKKESFPLTVTSAQKNPTAFYLCASSVDRVYAKNIQYFGAGTRLSVL.

The chain uses TRBV10-2 and TRBJ1-1, with 7 bases lining up with TRBD1. The CDR3 spans 14 residues. Trimming at V came to 7 bases and at J to 10 bases, leaving 15 bases not matched to a gene. In germline, CDR1 is WSHSY, CDR2 SAAADI. CDR3 amino acids: CASKVEGAVIGAFF. The CDR3 nucleotides are TGCGCCAGCAAGGTCGAGGGGGCCGTAATAGGAGCTTTCTTT.

This chain connects TRBV15 to TRBJ2-2; possibly TRBD1 or TRBD2 for D (6 bases each). The CDR3 is 17 residues long. Germline V gives CDR1 LNHNV, CDR2 YYDKDF (reference sequence). The V end lost 5 bases, the J end lost 3 bases, and 19 bases lay between the germline ends. The DNA for the CDR3 is TGTGCCACCAGCGGGGTCCTAATGAGGGGGGACACCGGGGAGCTGTTTTTT. Residues: CATSGVLMRGDTGELFF.

Only one count was recorded for this clone. The chain links TRBV6-8 to TRBJ1-3; D not certain. Germline V gene data show CDR1 as MNHGY and CDR2 as SAAAGT. The CDR3 totals 13 residues. Trimming pared 6 bases from V and 7 bases from J, leaving 13 bases between. CDR3 in DNA: TGTGCCAGCAGCGGGAAGCCCTTCAACACCATATATTTT. It specifies CASSGKPFNTIYF.

In the case of this clone: The read comes to an end 1 residue before the CDR3 does, leaving the germline J gene to fill in the end. This chain joins TRBV10-3 and TRBJ1-2; D call uncertain. From germline, CDR1 is ENHRY and CDR2 SYGVKD. This CDR3 has 12 residues. Trimming stripped 2 bases from V and 8 bases from J, with 9 bases between. CDR3: CAISEAGEGYTF. The CDR3 bases that were read are TGTGCCATCAGTGAGGCAGGAGAAGGCTACACC.

The chain joins TRBV6-8 to TRBJ1-5; D uncertain. Trimming left V 6 bases short and J 5 bases short, with 8 bases between. Germline CDR1 is MNHGY and CDR2 is SAAAGT. The length of the CDR3 is 12 residues. Here the CDR3 DNA reads TGTGCCAGCAGGGTCTTAGATCAGCCCCAGCATTTT. The encoded protein is CASRVLDQPQHF.

This clone was counted once. This CDR3 is CASSTNIGTVGGEEYF. The CDR3 bases are TGTGCCAGTAGTACCAATATAGGGACAGTGGGGGGCGAAGAGTATTTT. The rearrangement links TRBV19 to TRBJ2-3, with a weak D call TRBD1 (7 bases). Trimming stripped 4 bases from V and 13 bases from J, with 27 bases between. The CDR3 loop spans 16 amino acids. Germline V lookup: CDR1 LNHDA, CDR2 SQIVND (reference sequence).

In this sample, this clone is large. The chain is built from TRBV11-3 and TRBJ1-3, with D unresolved. The V end was cut by 3 bases, the J end by 0 bases, with 21 bases between. CDR1 SGHNT and CDR2 YENEEA come from the germline V gene. This CDR3 has 19 amino acids. The CDR3 sequence: CASSLWSLQDPYSGNTIYF. DNA of the CDR3: TGTGCCAGCAGCTTGTGGTCCCTCCAGGACCCATACTCTGGAAACACCATATATTTT.